The T cell receptor (beta chain) under discussion was sequenced for a study of cytomegalovirus exposure and HLA in healthy donors. This CDR3 is built from 12 residues. Between the trimmed V and J ends, which lost 6 bases and 8 bases, there was a span of 12 bases. Germline V gives CDR1 MGHDK, CDR2 SYGVNS. Broader study findings: Specificity of a few CMV-associated chains for CMV antigens was verified in vitro.

A note on this clone: The target antigen is unknown.

Method: immunoSEQ multiplex PCR; TCRdb's copy keeps in-frame clones and lacks some. The sample records more than 100,000 clones, 88% being singletons. Input material: PBMCs. The chain combines TRBV25-1 with TRBJ2-3; D may be TRBD1 (5 bases). The sequence was obtained from a man aged 30 to 45 in good health and CMV-seronegative. The chain's CDR3 is CASRGPSATQYF. The CDR3 DNA reads as TGTGCCAGCAGGGGGCCTAGTGCTACGCAGTATTTT.